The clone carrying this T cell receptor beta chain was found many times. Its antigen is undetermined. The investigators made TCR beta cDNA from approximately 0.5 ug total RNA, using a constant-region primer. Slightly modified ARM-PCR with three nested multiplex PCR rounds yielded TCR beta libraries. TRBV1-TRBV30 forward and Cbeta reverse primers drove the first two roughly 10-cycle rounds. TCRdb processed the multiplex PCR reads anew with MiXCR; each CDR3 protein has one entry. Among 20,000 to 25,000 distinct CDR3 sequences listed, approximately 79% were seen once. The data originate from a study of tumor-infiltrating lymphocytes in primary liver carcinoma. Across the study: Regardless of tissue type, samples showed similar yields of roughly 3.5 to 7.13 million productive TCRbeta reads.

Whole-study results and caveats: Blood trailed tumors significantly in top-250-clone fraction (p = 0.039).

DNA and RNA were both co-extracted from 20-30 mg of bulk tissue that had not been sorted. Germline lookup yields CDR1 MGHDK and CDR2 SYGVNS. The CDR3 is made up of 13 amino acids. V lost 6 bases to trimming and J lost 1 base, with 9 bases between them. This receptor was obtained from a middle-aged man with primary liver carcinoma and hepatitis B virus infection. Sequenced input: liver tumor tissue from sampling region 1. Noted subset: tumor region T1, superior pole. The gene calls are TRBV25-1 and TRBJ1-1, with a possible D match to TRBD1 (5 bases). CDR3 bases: TGTGCCAGCAGGGGACCCTCGAACACTGAAGCTTTCTTT. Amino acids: CASRGPSNTEAFF. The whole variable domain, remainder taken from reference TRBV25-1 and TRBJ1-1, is EADIYQTPRYLVIGTGKKITLECSQTMGHDKMYWYQQDPGMELHLIHYSYGVNSTEKGDLSSESTVSRIRTEHFPLTLESARPSHTSQYLCASRGPSNTEAFFGQGTRLTVV.